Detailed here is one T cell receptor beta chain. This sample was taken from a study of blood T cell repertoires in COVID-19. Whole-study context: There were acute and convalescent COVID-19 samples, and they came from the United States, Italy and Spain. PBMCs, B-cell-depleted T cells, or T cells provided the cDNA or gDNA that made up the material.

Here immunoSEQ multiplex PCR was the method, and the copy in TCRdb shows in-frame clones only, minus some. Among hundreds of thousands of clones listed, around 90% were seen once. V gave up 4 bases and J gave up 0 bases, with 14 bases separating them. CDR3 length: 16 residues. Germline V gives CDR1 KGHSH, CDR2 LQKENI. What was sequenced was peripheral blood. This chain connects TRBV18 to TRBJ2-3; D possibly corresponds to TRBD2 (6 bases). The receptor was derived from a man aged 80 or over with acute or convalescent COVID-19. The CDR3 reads CASSQKLASSTDTQYF. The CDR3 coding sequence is TGTGCCAGCTCACAAAAGCTAGCGTCTAGCACAGATACGCAGTATTTT.